One and the same sample provided the 23 T cell receptor beta chains below, sequenced in a study of immune evolution from preneoplasia to lung adenocarcinoma. Generated by immunoSEQ multiplex PCR, the TCRdb table keeps only in-frame clones and is missing some. The table shows under 4,000 clones, with under 60% occurring only once. Sequencing was done on a sample of FFPE normal lung tissue adjacent to the tumor. These receptors originate from a person between 50 and 60 years old with lung adenocarcinoma.

This clone has only a few counts. The rearrangement joins TRBV28 to TRBJ2-7; D call uncertain. Germline V gene lookup returns CDR1 MDHEN and CDR2 SYDVKM. V lost 7 bases, J lost 2 bases, and 9 bases lay in between. The CDR3 extends over 12 amino acids. The CDR3 coding sequence is TGTGCCAGCAACCAGAACCCCTACGAGCAGTACTTC. Protein sequence: CASNQNPYEQYF.

V is TRBV4-1 and J is TRBJ1-4, with TRBD1 as a possible D gene (5 bases). The CDR3 runs to 14 residues. V lost 3 bases, J lost 7 bases, and 12 bases lay in between. The germline gives CDR1 MGHRA, CDR2 YSYEKL. CDR3: CASSQHRSGEKLFF. For the CDR3, the DNA is TGCGCCAGCAGCCAGCACAGGTCGGGTGAAAAACTGTTTTTT.

Concerning this clone: Other DNA sequences in the sample encode the same CDR3. This chain joins TRBV9 and TRBJ1-3; D unresolved. Germline-derived CDR1 and CDR2 are SGDLS and YYNGEE. With 0 bases removed from V and 3 bases from J, the gap between germline ends came to 1 base. The CDR3 covers 12 residues. This CDR3 reads CASSVGGNTIYF. Here the CDR3 DNA reads TGTGCCAGCAGCGTAGGTGGAAACACCATATATTTT.

The genes are TRBV7-8 and TRBJ2-1; 7 nucleotides align to TRBD1. This CDR3 comprises 15 residues. Germline V CDR1 and CDR2: SGHVS, FQNEAQ. Trimming took 2 bases from V and 5 from J; bases not matched to a gene: 6. CDR3 loop: CASSLITGDHNEQFF. The CDR3 DNA is TGTGCCAGCAGCTTAATTACAGGGGACCACAATGAGCAGTTCTTC.

This clone was counted only a few times. The chain is built from TRBV5-1 and TRBJ2-7; D is perhaps TRBD1 (6 bases). This CDR3 spans 12 amino acids. The V and J ends lost 7 bases and 5 bases respectively, with 13 bases between them. The germline V gene has CDR1 SGHRS and CDR2 YFSETQ. CDR3 DNA: TGCGCCAGCCGTCTGGACAGCCACGAGCAGTACTTC. It specifies CASRLDSHEQYF.

The chain is built from TRBV2 and TRBJ2-1; D is possibly TRBD1 (6 bases). CDR1 SNHLY and CDR2 FYNNEI come from the germline V gene. Trimming cost V 8 bases and J 5 bases, with 19 bases left between them. The length of the CDR3 is 15 residues. The CDR3 DNA reads TGTGCCAGCCTCTCCGGGACAACCTACGACAATGAGCAGTTCTTC. It translates to CASLSGTTYDNEQFF.

This CDR3 reads CAISSGRATDTQYF. The DNA of the CDR3 is TGTGCCATCTCTAGCGGGAGGGCCACAGATACGCAGTATTTT. The chain recombines TRBV28 with TRBJ2-3; TRBD2 matches at 12 bases. V shed 10 bases and J 2 bases; nucleotides not matched to a gene: 4. This CDR3 comprises 14 residues. Germline V lookup: CDR1 MDHEN, CDR2 SYDVKM.

The rearrangement links TRBV10-2 to TRBJ2-7, with D perhaps matching TRBD1 (5 bases). The V gene lost 8 bases and the J gene lost 9 bases, with 20 bases spanning the gap. Germline V gene lookup returns CDR1 WSHSY and CDR2 SAAADI. This CDR3 is 13 amino acids long. The CDR3 DNA is TGCGCCAGCGCCTCCGATGGGGCTGCTGGGCAGTACTTC. It codes for CASASDGAAGQYF.

Of note for this clone: The germline gene is not matched at one end of the junction; a read error may be the cause. The chain has TRBV7-7 and TRBJ2-7; a possible D gene is TRBD2 (6 bases). The CDR3 covers 13 residues. Germline V lookup: CDR1 SSHAT, CDR2 FNYEAQ (reference sequence). The CDR3 nucleotides read TGTGCTAGCAGCCCCGGGGGAGGCTACGAGCAGTACTTC. Translated, it gives CASSPGGGYEQYF.

The chain has TRBV5-1 and TRBJ2-5, with 11 nucleotides matching TRBD2. The junction had 9 bases not matched to a gene; V was cut back by 3 bases and J by 5 bases. This CDR3 is built from 16 residues. Germline CDR1 reads SGHRS; CDR2 reads YFSETQ. This CDR3 is CASSSTSGSASETQYF. The CDR3 DNA is TGCGCCAGCAGCTCCACTAGCGGGAGCGCGAGTGAGACCCAGTACTTC.

The chain has TRBV10-3 and TRBJ2-2; TRBD1 agrees at 7 bases. Germline loops: CDR1 ENHRY, CDR2 SYGVKD. This CDR3 is built from 13 residues. The V segment lost 6 bases and the J segment 6 bases; nucleotides outside the gene matches: 4. In DNA, the CDR3 is TGTGCCATCAGATTAGGACAGGCCGGGGAGCTGTTTTTT. Translated, it gives CAIRLGQAGELFF.

The V gene is TRBV7-9, the J gene TRBJ1-4; maybe TRBD1 (6 bases). The length of the CDR3 is 17 residues. With 4 bases removed from V and 4 bases from J, the gap between germline ends came to 19 bases. The germline CDR1 and CDR2 sequences are SEHNR and FQNEAQ (reference sequence). CDR3 in amino acids: CASSSFLGGGLNEKLFF. DNA for the CDR3: TGTGCCAGCAGCTCCTTTCTGGGGGGGGGCCTTAATGAAAAACTGTTTTTT.

The CDR3 nucleotides read TGTGCCAGCAGCGTAGCAGGGGGCGGGGAAGCTGGCTACACCTTC. Amino acids: CASSVAGGGEAGYTF. The chain has TRBV9 and TRBJ1-2; 8 bases agree with TRBD1. CDR1 SGDLS and CDR2 YYNGEE come from the germline V gene. Losses at the gene ends were 0 bases for V and 7 bases for J; bases not matched to a gene: 8. The CDR3 spans 15 residues.

The rearrangement joins TRBV10-2 to TRBJ1-2; D unclear. Germline CDR1 WSHSY, CDR2 SAAADI. Trimming stripped 0 bases from V and 8 bases from J, with 7 bases between. The CDR3 sequence is 12 residues long. CDR3 DNA: TGCGCCAGCAGTGAGTCTCAGTGGGGCTACACCTTC. As protein: CASSESQWGYTF.

The chain combines TRBV25-1 with TRBJ1-4; D remains unclear. The CDR3 covers 15 residues. Per germline, CDR1 MGHDK and CDR2 SYGVNS. V lost 2 bases, J lost 5 bases, and 12 bases lay in between. The CDR3 sequence is CASSEGRVMNEKLFF. CDR3 nucleotides: TGTGCCAGCAGTGAAGGTCGAGTCATGAATGAAAAACTGTTTTTT.

This chain joins TRBV19 and TRBJ1-4; D not certain. CDR3 size: 15 residues. In germline, CDR1 is LNHDA, CDR2 SQIVND (reference sequence). Trimming stripped 7 bases from V and 6 bases from J, with 18 bases between. The CDR3 here is CASNPRGSNYEKLFF. CDR3 nucleotides: TGTGCCAGTAACCCCCGCGGTAGCAACTATGAAAAACTGTTTTTT.

The chain has TRBV6-7 and TRBJ1-1; 9 nucleotides match TRBD1. TRBV6-7 is reported as an ORF; its role is uncertain. With 6 bases clipped from V and 5 bases from J, the junction kept 13 bases outside the gene matches. The CDR3 spans 16 residues. The CDR3 region has the DNA TGTGCCAGCAGACCCCTTTTACAGGGGGCGAGAACTGAAGCTTTCTTT. This gives the protein CASRPLLQGARTEAFF.

This chain connects TRBV6-6 to TRBJ1-5; a weak D match, TRBD1 (5 bases). The ends were cut back, 2 bases at V and 2 bases at J, with 7 bases in the middle. Germline V gene lookup returns CDR1 MNHNY and CDR2 SVGAGI (reference sequence). The CDR3 length is 14 residues. The CDR3 spells CASSYRGGNQPQHF. DNA for the CDR3: TGTGCCAGCAGTTACAGGGGCGGCAATCAGCCCCAGCATTTT.

The rearrangement links TRBV30 to TRBJ1-4; 8 bases align to TRBD1. The CDR3 is made up of 13 amino acids. Germline CDR1 is GTSNPN and CDR2 is SVGIG (reference sequence). The V and J ends lost 2 bases and 8 bases, in that order; junction bases with no gene match: 4. CDR3 coding DNA: TGTGCCTGGAGTTCCAGGGGGCGAGAAAAACTGTTTTTT. It codes for CAWSSRGREKLFF.

The chain has TRBV27 and TRBJ1-4; TRBD1 matches 8 bases. This CDR3 region has 14 residues. V lost 8 bases and J lost 2; bases outside the gene matches: 4. The germline gives CDR1 MNHEY, CDR2 SMNVEV (reference sequence). The CDR3: CASGRQGTNEKLFF. The DNA for the CDR3 is TGTGCCAGCGGACGACAGGGGACTAATGAAAAACTGTTTTTT.

The chain carries TRBV6-1 and TRBJ2-3; 14 bases match TRBD2. Germline CDR1 reads MNHNS; CDR2 reads SASEGT. The CDR3 length is 15 residues. Trimming cost V 3 bases and J 4 bases; bases outside gene matches: 0. The CDR3 loop reads CASSETSGGADTQYF. CDR3 nucleotides: TGTGCCAGCAGTGAGACTAGCGGGGGGGCAGATACGCAGTATTTT.

This clone is medium-sized by share. The gene calls are TRBV9 and TRBJ1-2, with D tentatively TRBD1 (6 bases). Germline V CDR1 and CDR2: SGDLS, YYNGEE. The CDR3 length is 14 residues. Trimming removed 3 bases at V and 3 bases at J, with 12 bases between. The CDR3 DNA is TGTGCCAGCAGCGCCACAGGGTTGCACTATGGCTACACCTTC. Its protein product is CASSATGLHYGYTF.

The V and J genes are TRBV29-1 and TRBJ2-7; D gene unclear. CDR1 is SQVTM and CDR2 is ANQGSEA in the germline V gene. V lost 3 bases and J lost 0, with 6 bases in between. This CDR3 contains 12 residues. The CDR3 DNA follows: TGCAGCGTTGAGGGCAGCTCCTACGAGCAGTACTTC. This codes for CSVEGSSYEQYF.